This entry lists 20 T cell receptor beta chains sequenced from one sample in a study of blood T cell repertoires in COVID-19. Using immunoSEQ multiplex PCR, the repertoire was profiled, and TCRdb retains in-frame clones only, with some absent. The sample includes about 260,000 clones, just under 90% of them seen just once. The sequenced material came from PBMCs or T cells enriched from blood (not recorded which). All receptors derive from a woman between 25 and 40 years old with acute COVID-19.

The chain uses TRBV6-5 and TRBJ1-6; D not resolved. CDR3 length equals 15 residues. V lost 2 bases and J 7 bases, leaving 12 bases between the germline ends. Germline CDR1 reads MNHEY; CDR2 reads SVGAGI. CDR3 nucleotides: TGTGCCAGCAGTTACGATCGGGGTACGAATTCACCCCTCCACTTT. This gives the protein CASSYDRGTNSPLHF.

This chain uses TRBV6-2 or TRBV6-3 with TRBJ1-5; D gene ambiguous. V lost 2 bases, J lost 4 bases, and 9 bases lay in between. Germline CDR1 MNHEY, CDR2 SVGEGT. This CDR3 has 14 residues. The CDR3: CASSYPGLNQPQHF. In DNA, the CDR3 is TGTGCCAGCAGTTACCCAGGATTGAATCAGCCCCAGCATTTT.

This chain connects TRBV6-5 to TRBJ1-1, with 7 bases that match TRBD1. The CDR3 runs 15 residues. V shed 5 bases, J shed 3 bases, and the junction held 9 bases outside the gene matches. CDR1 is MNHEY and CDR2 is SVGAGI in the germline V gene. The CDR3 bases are TGTGCCAGCAGTCCCTTAGACAGGGCTCACACTGAAGCTTTCTTT. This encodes CASSPLDRAHTEAFF.

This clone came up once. In DNA form, the CDR3 reads TGTGCCAGCAGTGTCGGCCTAGCGGGAGGACGGGAGCAGTTCTTC. Amino acid sequence: CASSVGLAGGREQFF. The gene calls are TRBV2 and TRBJ2-1; 11 bases align to TRBD2. The V gene's germline CDR1 is SNHLY and CDR2 FYNNEI. This CDR3 is 15 amino acids long. V was clipped by 4 bases and J by 10 bases; unmatched bases: 9.

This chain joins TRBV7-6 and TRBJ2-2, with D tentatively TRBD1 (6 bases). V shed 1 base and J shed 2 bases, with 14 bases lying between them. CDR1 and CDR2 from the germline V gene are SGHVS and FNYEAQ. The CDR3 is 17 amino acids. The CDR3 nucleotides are TGTGCCAGCAGCTTAGTAGCCAGAGGGGGTAACACCGGGGAGCTGTTTTTT. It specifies CASSLVARGGNTGELFF.

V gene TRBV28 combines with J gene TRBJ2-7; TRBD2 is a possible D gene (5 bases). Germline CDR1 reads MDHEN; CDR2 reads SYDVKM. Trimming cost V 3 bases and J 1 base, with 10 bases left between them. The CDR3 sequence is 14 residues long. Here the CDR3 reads CASSFGLASYEQYF. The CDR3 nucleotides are TGTGCCAGCAGTTTTGGCCTAGCTTCCTACGAGCAGTACTTC.

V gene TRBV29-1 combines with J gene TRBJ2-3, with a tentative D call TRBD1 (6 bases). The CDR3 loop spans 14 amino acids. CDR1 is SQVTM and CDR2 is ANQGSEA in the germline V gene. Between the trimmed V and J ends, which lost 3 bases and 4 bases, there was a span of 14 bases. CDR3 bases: TGCAGCGTTGAGGCCAGGGGTTCGGCAGATACGCAGTATTTT. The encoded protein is CSVEARGSADTQYF.

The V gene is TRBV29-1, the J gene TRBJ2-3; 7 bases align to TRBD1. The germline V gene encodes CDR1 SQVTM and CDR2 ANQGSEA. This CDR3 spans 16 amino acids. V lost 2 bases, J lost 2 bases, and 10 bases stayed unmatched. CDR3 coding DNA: TGCAGCGTTGAACCCCGGGACAGCAAATTCACAGATACGCAGTATTTT. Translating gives CSVEPRDSKFTDTQYF.

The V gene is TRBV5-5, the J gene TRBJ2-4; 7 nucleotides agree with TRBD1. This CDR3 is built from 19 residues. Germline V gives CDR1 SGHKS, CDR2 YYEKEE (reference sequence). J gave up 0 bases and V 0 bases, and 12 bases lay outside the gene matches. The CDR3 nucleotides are TGTGCCAGCAGCTTGGGGCAGGGGGTGAACGTGCTAGCCAAAAACATTCAGTACTTC. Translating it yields CASSLGQGVNVLAKNIQYF. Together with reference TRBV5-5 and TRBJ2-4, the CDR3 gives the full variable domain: DAGVTQSPTHLIKTRGQQVTLRCSPISGHKSVSWYQQVLGQGPQFIFQYYEKEERGRGNFPDRFSARQFPNYSSELNVNALLLGDSALYLCASSLGQGVNVLAKNIQYFGAGTRLSVL.

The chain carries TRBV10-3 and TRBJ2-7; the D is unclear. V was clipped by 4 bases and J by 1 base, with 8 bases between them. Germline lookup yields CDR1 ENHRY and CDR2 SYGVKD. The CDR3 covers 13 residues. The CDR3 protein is CAISVPGSYEQYF. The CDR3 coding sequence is TGTGCCATCAGTGTTCCAGGATCCTACGAGCAGTACTTC.

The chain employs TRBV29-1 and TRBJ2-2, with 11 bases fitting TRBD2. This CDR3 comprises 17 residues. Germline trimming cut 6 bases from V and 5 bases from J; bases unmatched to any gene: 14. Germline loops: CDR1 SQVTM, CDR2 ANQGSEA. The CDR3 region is CSVKSLTSGSRTGELFF. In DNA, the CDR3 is TGCAGCGTGAAATCCCTTACTAGCGGGAGCCGGACCGGGGAGCTGTTTTTT.

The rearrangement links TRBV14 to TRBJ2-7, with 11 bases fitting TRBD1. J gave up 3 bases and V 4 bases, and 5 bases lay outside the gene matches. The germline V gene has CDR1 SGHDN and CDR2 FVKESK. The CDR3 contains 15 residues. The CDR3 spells CASSLRTGGNYEQYF. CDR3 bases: TGTGCCAGCAGCCTCAGGACAGGGGGCAACTACGAGCAGTACTTC.

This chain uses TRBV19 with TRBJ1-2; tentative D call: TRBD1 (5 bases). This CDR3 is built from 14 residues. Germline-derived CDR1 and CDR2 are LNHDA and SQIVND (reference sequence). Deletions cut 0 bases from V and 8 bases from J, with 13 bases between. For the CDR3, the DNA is TGTGCCAGTAGTATAGATCGCGGGACGATGGGCTACACCTTC. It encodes CASSIDRGTMGYTF.

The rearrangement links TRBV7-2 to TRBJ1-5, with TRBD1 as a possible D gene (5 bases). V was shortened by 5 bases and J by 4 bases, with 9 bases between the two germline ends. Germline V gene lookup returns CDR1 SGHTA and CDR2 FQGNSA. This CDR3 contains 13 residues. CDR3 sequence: CASSIGGNQPQHF. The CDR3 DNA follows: TGTGCCAGCAGCATCGGGGGGAATCAGCCCCAGCATTTT.

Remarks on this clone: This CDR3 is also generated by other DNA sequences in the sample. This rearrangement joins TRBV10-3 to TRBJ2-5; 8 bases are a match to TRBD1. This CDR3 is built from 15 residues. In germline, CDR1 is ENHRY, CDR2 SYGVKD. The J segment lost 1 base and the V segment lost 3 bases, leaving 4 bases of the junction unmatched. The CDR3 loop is CAISDQGQGQETQYF. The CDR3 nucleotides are TGTGCCATCAGTGACCAAGGACAGGGCCAAGAGACCCAGTACTTC.

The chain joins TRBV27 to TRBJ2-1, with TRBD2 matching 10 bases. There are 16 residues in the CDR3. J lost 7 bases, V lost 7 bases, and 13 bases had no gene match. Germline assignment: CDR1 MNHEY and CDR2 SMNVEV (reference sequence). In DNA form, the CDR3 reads TGTGCCAGCACCCAAATAGCGGGAGGCCCTAGGAATGAGCAGTTCTTC. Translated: CASTQIAGGPRNEQFF.

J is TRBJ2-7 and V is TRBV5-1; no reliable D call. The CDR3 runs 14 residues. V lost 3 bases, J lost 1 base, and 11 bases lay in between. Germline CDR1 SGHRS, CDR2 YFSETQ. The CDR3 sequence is CASSYEAPSYEQYF. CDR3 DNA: TGCGCCAGCAGCTACGAGGCACCTTCCTACGAGCAGTACTTC. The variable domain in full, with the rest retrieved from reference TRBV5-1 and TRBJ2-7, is KAGVTQTPRYLIKTRGQQVTLSCSPISGHRSVSWYQQTPGQGLQFLFEYFSETQRNKGNFPGRFSGRQFSNSRSEMNVSTLELGDSALYLCASSYEAPSYEQYFGPGTRLTVT.

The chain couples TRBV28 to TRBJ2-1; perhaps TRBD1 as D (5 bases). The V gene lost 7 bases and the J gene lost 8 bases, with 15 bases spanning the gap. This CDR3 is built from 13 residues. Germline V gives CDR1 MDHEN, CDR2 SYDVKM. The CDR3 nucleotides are TGTGCCAGCAAACCCCAGGGTGTGGATGAGCAGTTCTTC. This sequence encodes CASKPQGVDEQFF.

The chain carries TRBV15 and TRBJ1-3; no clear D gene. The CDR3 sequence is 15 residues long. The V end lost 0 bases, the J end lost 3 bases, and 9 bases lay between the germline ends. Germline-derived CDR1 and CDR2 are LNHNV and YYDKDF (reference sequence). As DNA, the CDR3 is TGTGCCACCAGCAGAGATCCTGGACTTGGAAACACCATATATTTT. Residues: CATSRDPGLGNTIYF.

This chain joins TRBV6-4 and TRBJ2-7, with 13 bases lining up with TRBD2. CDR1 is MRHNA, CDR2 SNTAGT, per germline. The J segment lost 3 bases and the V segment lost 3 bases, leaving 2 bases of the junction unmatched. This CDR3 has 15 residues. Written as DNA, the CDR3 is TGTGCCAGCAGTGAAGGGACTAGCGGGAACTACGAGCAGTACTTC. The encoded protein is CASSEGTSGNYEQYF.